Sequencing of this T cell receptor beta chain was carried out in a study of T cell repertoires in cytomegalovirus infection. Study-level points and caveats: There were HLA-C-restricted CMV-specific TCR beta clonotypes dominating the ex vivo response. Cumulative frequency of public TCR beta families picked out carriers of CMV plus the relevant HLA.

The germline V gene has CDR1 SGHVS and CDR2 FNYEAQ. This CDR3 has 16 residues. Trimming took off 5 bases at V and 4 bases at J, with 21 bases between the two ends. This clonotype was recorded at least ten times. Its antigen is unknown. TCRdb reanalysed the reads using MiXCR and keeps one entry per CDR3 protein. The data show 200,000 to 250,000 distinct CDR3 sequences, around 6.6% seen once. Material: PBMCs. The J gene is TRBJ2-7, the V gene TRBV7-6; D is perhaps TRBD1 or TRBD2 (5 bases each). The sequence was obtained from a human donor in good health (CMV status not recorded). Some clones in this sample may be carry-over from other donors' samples. In DNA, the CDR3 is TGTGCCAGCAGCCGCAGGGCAGCGGACACGTTATACGAGCAGTACTTC. Residues: CASSRRAADTLYEQYF.